Listed here are 28 T cell receptor beta chains from one sample, sequenced in a study of T cells after yellow fever vaccination. TCRdb analysed the 5' RACE reads with MiXCR anew, one entry per CDR3 protein. The table lists 200,000 to 250,000 distinct CDR3 sequences, 2.5% to 3.5% of them singletons. The sample in question was CD4+ T cells sorted from PBMCs, obtained 10 days after the yellow fever booster vaccination. The origin of the receptors is a man younger than 35 who received the YFV17D yellow fever vaccine.

This clonotype was counted many times. The V gene is TRBV10-2, the J gene TRBJ1-6; 7 nucleotides align to TRBD1. V was pared by 3 bases and J by 7 bases, with 6 bases of the junction left unmatched. The V gene's germline CDR1 is WSHSY and CDR2 SAAADI. The CDR3 is 15 amino acids. CDR3 nucleotides: TGCGCCAGCAGTGATTGGGCCAGGGGGAATTCACCCCTCCACTTT. Its translation: CASSDWARGNSPLHF.

V is TRBV6-2 or TRBV6-3 and J is TRBJ1-2; D call uncertain. Trimming removed 5 bases at V and 2 bases at J, with 3 bases between. Germline V lookup: CDR1 MNHEY, CDR2 SVGEGT. CDR3 length: 11 amino acids. The CDR3 region is CASSENYGYTF. The DNA of the CDR3 is TGTGCCAGCAGTGAAAACTATGGCTACACCTTC.

This clonotype was counted ten times or more. The chain joins TRBV3-1 to TRBJ2-1; TRBD2 is a possible D gene (5 bases). The germline CDR1 and CDR2 sequences are LGHDT and YNNKEL (reference sequence). CDR3 length: 14 residues. Trimming took off 4 bases at V and 6 bases at J, with 13 bases between the two ends. The CDR3 is CASSLLALGNEQFF. The CDR3 DNA sequence: TGTGCCAGCAGCCTTCTAGCCCTCGGCAATGAGCAGTTCTTC.

This sequence joins TRBV21-1 and TRBJ1-4; the table calls TRBD1, which could not be checked here. TRBV21-1 is noted as a pseudogene. CDR3 size: 15 residues. The CDR3 here is CASSTSGRVNEKLFF. CDR3 DNA: TGTGCCAGCAGCACCTCAGGCAGGGTTAATGAAAAACTGTTTTTT.

This clonotype was seen more than once but under ten times. The CDR3 DNA reads TGTGCCAGCAGTCCCGAGGGGGCTCGGGGCTACACCTTC. It is translated as CASSPEGARGYTF. This rearrangement joins TRBV12-3 or TRBV12-4 to TRBJ1-2; 7 bases fit TRBD1. V gave up 5 bases and J gave up 8 bases; unmatched junction bases: 8. This CDR3 is 13 amino acids long.

This clonotype was detected ten times or more. CDR3 protein: CASSWRTSRAGFGKNIQYF. The DNA for the CDR3 is TGTGCCAGCAGCTGGAGGACTTCTCGCGCCGGCTTTGGCAAAAACATTCAGTACTTC. V is TRBV7-8 and J is TRBJ2-4, with D perhaps matching TRBD2 (5 bases). The CDR3 length is 19 residues. Per the germline V gene, CDR1 is SGHVS and CDR2 is FQNEAQ. Trimming removed 4 bases from V and 3 bases from J, with 25 bases in between.

This clonotype was observed many times. The chain has TRBV6-5 and TRBJ1-1, with 10 bases identical to TRBD1. The V and J ends lost 5 bases and 1 base, in that order; junction bases with no gene match: 4. Germline V lookup: CDR1 MNHEY, CDR2 SVGAGI. CDR3 size: 15 residues. CDR3 loop: CASSETGGKNTEAFF. The CDR3 DNA is TGTGCCAGCAGTGAGACAGGGGGCAAGAACACTGAAGCTTTCTTT.

This clonotype was counted only a few times. The chain employs TRBV5-1 and TRBJ2-4; maybe TRBD2 (5 bases). Trimming removed 0 bases from V and 3 bases from J, with 10 bases in between. CDR1 and CDR2 from the germline V gene are SGHRS and YFSETQ. The length of the CDR3 is 15 residues. Here the CDR3 DNA reads TGCGCCAGCAGCTTGGCCCGGGAAGGCAAAAACATTCAGTACTTC. Encoded protein: CASSLAREGKNIQYF.

The V gene is TRBV6-5, the J gene TRBJ2-5, with 7 bases fitting TRBD2. Trimming took 4 bases from V and 5 from J; bases not matched to a gene: 13. Germline V gene sequence: CDR1 MNHEY, CDR2 SVGAGI. The CDR3 sequence is 16 residues long. The CDR3 here is CASSSLRTRERETQYF. As DNA, the CDR3 is TGTGCCAGCAGTTCCCTAAGGACTAGGGAGAGGGAGACCCAGTACTTC.

This clonotype occurred many times. V and J are TRBV10-2 and TRBJ2-5, with 14 bases fitting TRBD2. The CDR3 length is 16 residues. The V gene end was trimmed by 5 bases and the J gene end by 4 bases; junction bases not matched to a gene: 6. The V gene's germline CDR1 is WSHSY and CDR2 SAAADI. The CDR3 region is CASSTGTSGGGETQYF. In DNA form, the CDR3 reads TGCGCCAGCAGTACCGGGACTAGCGGGGGAGGAGAGACCCAGTACTTC.

This chain links TRBV19 with TRBJ1-2; D gene uncertain. CDR3 length: 14 amino acids. V was pared by 2 bases and J by 3 bases, with 10 bases between. Germline CDR1 reads LNHDA; CDR2 reads SQIVND (reference sequence). The CDR3 nucleotides are TGTGCCAGTAGTATATCGGGCGCGGACTATGGCTACACCTTC. It codes for CASSISGADYGYTF.

This clonotype was detected ten times or more. This chain links TRBV2 with TRBJ2-2, with a tentative D call TRBD1 (6 bases). The CDR3 is 15 residues long. The germline gives CDR1 SNHLY, CDR2 FYNNEI. V dropped 4 bases and J dropped 0 bases, with 9 bases sitting between them. The DNA of the CDR3 is TGTGCCAGCAGTGGACAGGCAGCGAACACCGGGGAGCTGTTTTTT. It codes for CASSGQAANTGELFF. Full variable domain (rest looked up from reference TRBV2 and TRBJ2-2): EPEVTQTPSHQVTQMGQEVILRCVPISNHLYFYWYRQILGQKVEFLVSFYNNEISEKSEIFDDQFSVERPDGSNFTLKIRSTKLEDSAMYFCASSGQAANTGELFFGEGSRLTVL.

This clonotype has ten or more counts. The gene calls are TRBV20-1 and TRBJ2-7; D is unclear. The CDR3 runs 14 residues. The V gene's germline CDR1 is DFQATT and CDR2 SNEGSKA (reference sequence). V lost 3 bases and J 1 base, leaving 13 bases between the germline ends. The CDR3 bases are TGCAGTGCTAGTAGTATCGATCGGTCCTACGAGCAGTACTTC. Amino acids: CSASSIDRSYEQYF.

The chain links TRBV5-1 to TRBJ2-1, with 9 bases lining up with TRBD2. The CDR3 consists of 16 residues. CDR1 and CDR2 (germline): SGHRS, YFSETQ. J gave up 8 bases and V 0 bases, and 9 bases lay outside the gene matches. CDR3 sequence reads: CASSLARSGGLDEQFF. The DNA of the CDR3 is TGCGCCAGCAGCTTGGCCAGGAGCGGGGGGCTGGATGAGCAGTTCTTC.

This clonotype was counted between two and nine times. The chain is built from TRBV9 and TRBJ1-2; no reliable D call. V was trimmed by 6 bases and J by 2 bases, leaving 17 bases between them. CDR3 length: 15 residues. Looked up from germline, CDR1 is SGDLS and CDR2 is YYNGEE. The CDR3 loop reads CASTAHGSPNYGYTF. For the CDR3, the DNA is TGTGCCAGCACCGCCCATGGCAGCCCCAACTATGGCTACACCTTC.

This clonotype was picked up many times. A junction end diverges from the germline sequence, so it may reflect a read error. The chain joins TRBV20-1 to TRBJ1-4; the match to TRBD1 covers 9 bases. Germline values: CDR1 DFQATT, CDR2 SNEGSKA (reference sequence). The CDR3 consists of 13 residues. CDR3 in amino acids: CSARARPAGQGLF. CDR3 nucleotide sequence: TGCAGTGCTAGAGCCCGCCCCGCGGGACAGGGACTTTTT.

The chain links TRBV18 to TRBJ2-7; TRBD1 matches 8 bases. Germline-derived CDR1 and CDR2 are KGHSH and LQKENI. The length of the CDR3 is 15 residues. The ends lost 2 bases at V and 2 bases at J; junction bases unmatched: 5. CDR3 sequence reads: CASSPGTGATYEQYF. CDR3 in DNA: TGTGCCAGCTCACCAGGGACAGGAGCCACCTACGAGCAGTACTTC.

This sequence joins TRBV18 and TRBJ1-5; D is unclear. With 1 base removed from V and 3 bases from J, the gap between germline ends came to 10 bases. The CDR3 sequence is 15 residues long. Per germline, CDR1 KGHSH and CDR2 LQKENI. CDR3 loop: CASSPRAVINQPQHF. The DNA for the CDR3 is TGTGCCAGCTCACCACGGGCAGTGATCAATCAGCCCCAGCATTTT.

There are a few counts of this clonotype. The J gene is TRBJ1-5, the V gene TRBV5-1, with D tentatively TRBD1 (5 bases). Germline CDR1 reads SGHRS; CDR2 reads YFSETQ. The CDR3 totals 15 residues. Deletions cut 5 bases from V and 4 bases from J, with 16 bases between. The CDR3 DNA is TGCGCCAGCAGTCGGAGTGGGACCATGAATCAGCCCCAGCATTTT. Its protein is CASSRSGTMNQPQHF.

This clonotype has ten or more counts. The chain recombines TRBV6-5 with TRBJ2-7, with D possibly matching TRBD1 (6 bases). The germline V gene has CDR1 MNHEY and CDR2 SVGAGI. CDR3 size: 12 residues. Trimming removed 8 bases from V and 3 bases from J, with 11 bases in between. The CDR3 sequence: CASPIRGYEQYV. DNA for the CDR3: TGTGCCAGCCCTATCAGGGGCTACGAGCAGTACGTC.

The table lists this clonotype with many counts. CDR3 nucleotides: TGCAGCGTGGGGGAGAACACTGAAGCTTTCTTT. Protein sequence: CSVGENTEAFF. This chain connects TRBV29-1 to TRBJ1-1, with D tentatively TRBD1 (5 bases). CDR3 length: 11 residues. V lost 6 bases, J lost 1 base, and 6 bases lay in between. The germline V gene has CDR1 SQVTM and CDR2 ANQGSEA.

The table lists this clonotype with many counts. The chain has TRBV12-3 or TRBV12-4 and TRBJ2-3; maybe TRBD1 (6 bases). The V end lost 4 bases, the J end lost 1 base, and 15 bases lay between the germline ends. There are 16 residues in the CDR3. CDR3 in DNA: TGTGCCAGCAGTTCCGACCCGGGACACGGCACAGATACGCAGTATTTT. Its protein product is CASSSDPGHGTDTQYF.

This clonotype has only a few counts. The chain joins TRBV7-9 to TRBJ1-4; D is uncertain. CDR3 length: 15 residues. Per germline, CDR1 SEHNR and CDR2 FQNEAQ (reference sequence). V dropped 4 bases and J dropped 4 bases, with 13 bases sitting between them. CDR3 in amino acids: CASSYPYPNNEKLFF. Here the CDR3 DNA reads TGTGCCAGCAGCTACCCTTATCCAAATAATGAAAAACTGTTTTTT.

The V call is TRBV7-2, the J call TRBJ2-1; D could derive from TRBD1 or TRBD2 (6 bases each). The CDR3 has 15 amino acids. Germline-derived CDR1 and CDR2 are SGHTA and FQGNSA. V gave up 5 bases and J gave up 8 bases, with 19 bases separating them. The CDR3 nucleotides are TGTGCCAGCAGCCCGGGACTTGGGGGCGGCGATGAGCAGTTCTTC. Translation gives CASSPGLGGGDEQFF. Filled out from reference TRBV7-2 and TRBJ2-1, the complete variable domain reads GAGVSQSPSNKVTEKGKDVELRCDPISGHTALYWYRQSLGQGLEFLIYFQGNSAPDKSGLPSDRFSAERTGGSVSTLTIQRTQQEDSAVYLCASSPGLGGGDEQFFGPGTRLTVL.

The chain is built from TRBV21-1 and TRBJ1-3. TRBV21-1 is annotated as a pseudogene. The CDR3 loop spans 21 amino acids. The CDR3 here is CASSKEGGFGLQGGSGNTIYF. Written as DNA, the CDR3 is TGTGCCAGCAGCAAAGAAGGAGGGTTCGGGTTGCAGGGAGGATCTGGAAACACCATATATTTT.

This clonotype has just a few counts. V and J are TRBV7-3 and TRBJ2-1; D remains ambiguous. The CDR3 has 14 residues. Looked up from germline, CDR1 is SGHTA and CDR2 is FQGTGA. V was trimmed by 5 bases and J by 0 bases, leaving 8 bases between them. The CDR3: CASSPTGSYNEQFF. The CDR3 coding sequence is TGTGCCAGCAGCCCCACCGGCTCCTACAATGAGCAGTTCTTC. Together with reference TRBV7-3 and TRBJ2-1, the CDR3 gives the full variable domain: GAGVSQTPSNKVTEKGKYVELRCDPISGHTALYWYRQSLGQGPEFLIYFQGTGAADDSGLPNDRFFAVRPEGSVSTLKIQRTERGDSAVYLCASSPTGSYNEQFFGPGTRLTVL.

This clonotype was counted ten times or more. This chain uses TRBV7-2 with TRBJ1-2; 7 nucleotides match TRBD1. V shed 5 bases and J 7 bases; nucleotides not matched to a gene: 7. Germline lookup yields CDR1 SGHTA and CDR2 FQGNSA. The CDR3 totals 13 residues. The CDR3: CASSARQGGGYTF. In nucleotides, the CDR3 is TGTGCCAGCAGCGCTCGACAGGGCGGTGGCTACACCTTC.

In this sample, this clonotype turned up many times. J is TRBJ1-4 and V is TRBV7-7, with D unresolved. The V and J ends lost 2 bases and 5 bases respectively, with 6 bases between them. CDR3 length: 13 residues. CDR1 is SSHAT and CDR2 is FNYEAQ in the germline V gene (reference sequence). The CDR3 region is CASSLYQNEKLFF. Here the CDR3 DNA reads TGTGCCAGCAGCTTATACCAGAATGAAAAACTGTTTTTT.